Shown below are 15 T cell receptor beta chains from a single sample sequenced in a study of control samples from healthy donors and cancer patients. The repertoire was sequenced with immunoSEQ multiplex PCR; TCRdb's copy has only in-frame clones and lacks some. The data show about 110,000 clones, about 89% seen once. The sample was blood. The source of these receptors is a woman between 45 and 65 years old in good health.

The CDR3 DNA is TGTGCCAGCAGTGCCCGGGGCAGGGGGCTATCGAATGAGCAGTTCTTC. Its protein product is CASSARGRGLSNEQFF. The V call is TRBV25-1, the J call TRBJ2-1; 8 bases are a match to TRBD1. Per the germline V gene, CDR1 is MGHDK and CDR2 is SYGVNS. The V gene end was trimmed by 4 bases and the J gene end by 7 bases; junction bases not matched to a gene: 12. The CDR3 length is 16 residues.

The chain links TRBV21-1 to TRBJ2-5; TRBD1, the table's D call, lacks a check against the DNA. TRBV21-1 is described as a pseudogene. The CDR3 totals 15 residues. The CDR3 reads CASSKLGSPQETQYF. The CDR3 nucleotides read TGTGCCAGCAGCAAATTGGGCAGCCCGCAAGAGACCCAGTACTTC.

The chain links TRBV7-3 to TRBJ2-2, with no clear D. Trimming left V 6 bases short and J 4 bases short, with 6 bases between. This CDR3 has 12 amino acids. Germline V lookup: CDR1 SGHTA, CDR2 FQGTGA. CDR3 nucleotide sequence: TGTGCCAGCAGATCAATCACCGGGGAGCTGTTTTTT. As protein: CASRSITGELFF. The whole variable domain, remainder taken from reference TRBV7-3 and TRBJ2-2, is GAGVSQTPSNKVTEKGKYVELRCDPISGHTALYWYRQSLGQGPEFLIYFQGTGAADDSGLPNDRFFAVRPEGSVSTLKIQRTERGDSAVYLCASRSITGELFFGEGSRLTVL.

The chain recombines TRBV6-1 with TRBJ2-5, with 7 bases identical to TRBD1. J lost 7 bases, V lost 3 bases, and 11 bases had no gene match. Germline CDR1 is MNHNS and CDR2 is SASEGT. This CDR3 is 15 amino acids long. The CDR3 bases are TGTGCCAGCAGTGAGGCCCAGGGGGTAGCAAGGACCCAGTACTTC. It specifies CASSEAQGVARTQYF.

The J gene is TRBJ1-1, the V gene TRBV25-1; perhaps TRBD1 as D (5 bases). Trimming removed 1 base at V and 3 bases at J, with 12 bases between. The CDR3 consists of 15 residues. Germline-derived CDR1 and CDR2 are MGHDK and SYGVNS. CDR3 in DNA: TGTGCCAGCAGTGAATGGAAAGGGACGGACACTGAAGCTTTCTTT. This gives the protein CASSEWKGTDTEAFF.

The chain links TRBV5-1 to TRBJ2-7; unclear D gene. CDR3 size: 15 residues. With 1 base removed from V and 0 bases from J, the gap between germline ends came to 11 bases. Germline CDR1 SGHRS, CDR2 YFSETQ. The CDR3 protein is CASSLTATSSYEQYF. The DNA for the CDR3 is TGCGCCAGCAGCTTGACAGCGACCAGCTCCTACGAGCAGTACTTC.

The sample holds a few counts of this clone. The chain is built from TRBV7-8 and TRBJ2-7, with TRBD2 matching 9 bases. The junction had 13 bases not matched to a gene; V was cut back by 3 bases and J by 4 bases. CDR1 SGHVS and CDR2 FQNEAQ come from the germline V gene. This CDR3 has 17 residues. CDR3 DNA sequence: TGTGCCAGCAGCTTGAGATCCGGGACTAGCACCTCATACGAGCAGTACGTC. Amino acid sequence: CASSLRSGTSTSYEQYV.

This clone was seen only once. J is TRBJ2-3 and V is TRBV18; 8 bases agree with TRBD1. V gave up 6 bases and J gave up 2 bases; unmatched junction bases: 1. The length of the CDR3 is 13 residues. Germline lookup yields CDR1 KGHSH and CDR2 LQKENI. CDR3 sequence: CASSDRATDTQYF. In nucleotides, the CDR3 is TGTGCCAGCTCGGACAGGGCCACAGATACGCAGTATTTT. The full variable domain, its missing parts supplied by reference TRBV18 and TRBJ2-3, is NAGVMQNPRHLVRRRGQEARLRCSPMKGHSHVYWYRQLPEEGLKFMVYLQKENIIDESGMPKERFSAEFPKEGPSILRIQQVVRGDSAAYFCASSDRATDTQYFGPGTRLTVL.

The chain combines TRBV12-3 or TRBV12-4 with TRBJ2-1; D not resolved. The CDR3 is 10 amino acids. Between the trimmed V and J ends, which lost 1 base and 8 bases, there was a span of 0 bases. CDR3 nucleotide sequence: TGTGCCAGCAGTTTAGATGAGCAGTTCTTC. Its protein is CASSLDEQFF.

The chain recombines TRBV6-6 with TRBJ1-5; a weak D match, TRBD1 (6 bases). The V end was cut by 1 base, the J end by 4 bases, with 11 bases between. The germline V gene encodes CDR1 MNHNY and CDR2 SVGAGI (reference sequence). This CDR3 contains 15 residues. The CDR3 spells CASSYWGQGNQPQHF. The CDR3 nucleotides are TGTGCCAGCAGTTACTGGGGGCAAGGGAATCAGCCCCAGCATTTT.

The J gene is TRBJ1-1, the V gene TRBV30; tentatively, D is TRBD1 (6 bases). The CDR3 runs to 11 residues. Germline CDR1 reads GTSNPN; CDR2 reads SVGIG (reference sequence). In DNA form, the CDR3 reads TGTGGCGGGGGGAGGGGGTCTGAAGCTTTCTTT. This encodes CGGGRGSEAFF.

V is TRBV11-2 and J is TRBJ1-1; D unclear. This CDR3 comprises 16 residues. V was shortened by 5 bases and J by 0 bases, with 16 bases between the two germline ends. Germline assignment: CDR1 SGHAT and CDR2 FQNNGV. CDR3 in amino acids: CASSLWAGNMNTEAFF. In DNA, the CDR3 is TGTGCCAGCAGCCTATGGGCGGGGAACATGAACACTGAAGCTTTCTTT.

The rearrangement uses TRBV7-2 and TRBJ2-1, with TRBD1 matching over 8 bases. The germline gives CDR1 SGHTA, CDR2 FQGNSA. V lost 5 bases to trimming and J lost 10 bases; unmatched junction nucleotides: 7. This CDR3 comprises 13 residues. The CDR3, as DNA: TGTGCCAGCAGCCACGACAGGGGAGAAGAGCAGTTCTTC. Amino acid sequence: CASSHDRGEEQFF.

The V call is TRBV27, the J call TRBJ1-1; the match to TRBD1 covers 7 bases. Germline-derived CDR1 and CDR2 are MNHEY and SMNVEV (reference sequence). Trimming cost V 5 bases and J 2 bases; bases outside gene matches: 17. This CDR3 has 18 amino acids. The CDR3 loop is CASSARWEGARRNTEAFF. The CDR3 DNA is TGTGCCAGCAGTGCCCGCTGGGAGGGGGCCAGGCGTAACACTGAAGCTTTCTTT.

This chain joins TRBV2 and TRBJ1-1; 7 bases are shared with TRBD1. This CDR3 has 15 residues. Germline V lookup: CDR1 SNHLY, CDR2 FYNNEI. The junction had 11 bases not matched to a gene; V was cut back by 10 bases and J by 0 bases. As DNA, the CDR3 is TGTGCCAACCACAGGGGTGGGGGCATGAACACTGAAGCTTTCTTT. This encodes CANHRGGGMNTEAFF.